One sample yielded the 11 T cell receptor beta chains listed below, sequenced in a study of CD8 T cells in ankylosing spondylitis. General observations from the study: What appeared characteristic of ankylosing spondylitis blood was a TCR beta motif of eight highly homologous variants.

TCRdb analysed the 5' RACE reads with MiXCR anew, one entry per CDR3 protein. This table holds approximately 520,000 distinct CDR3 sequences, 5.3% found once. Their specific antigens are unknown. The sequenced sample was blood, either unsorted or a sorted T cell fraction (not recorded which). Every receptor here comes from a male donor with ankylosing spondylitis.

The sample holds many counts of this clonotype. CDR3 coding DNA: TGTGCCAGCAGCCCCCCAGGGACGACTAGCTCAAATACGCAGTATTTT. As protein: CASSPPGTTSSNTQYF. The V call is TRBV4-2, the J call TRBJ2-3; 7 bases fit TRBD2. The V gene end was trimmed by 4 bases and the J gene end by 7 bases; junction bases not matched to a gene: 14. Germline CDR1 and CDR2: LGHNA and YNFKEQ. There are 16 residues in the CDR3.

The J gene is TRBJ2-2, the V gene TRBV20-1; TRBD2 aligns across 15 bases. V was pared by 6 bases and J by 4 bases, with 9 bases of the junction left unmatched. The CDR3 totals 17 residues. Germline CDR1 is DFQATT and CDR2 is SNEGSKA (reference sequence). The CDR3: CSARGTSGRMSTGELFF. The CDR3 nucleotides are TGCAGTGCCCGAGGGACTAGCGGGAGGATGAGCACCGGGGAGCTGTTTTTT.

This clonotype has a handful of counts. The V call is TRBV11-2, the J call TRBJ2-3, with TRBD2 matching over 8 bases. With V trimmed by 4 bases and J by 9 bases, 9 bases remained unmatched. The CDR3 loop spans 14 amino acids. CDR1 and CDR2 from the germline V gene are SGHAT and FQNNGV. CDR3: CASSSPGGGDTQYF. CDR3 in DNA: TGTGCCAGCAGCTCGCCCGGGGGGGGCGACACGCAGTATTTT. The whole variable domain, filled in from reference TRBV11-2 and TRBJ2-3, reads EAGVAQSPRYKIIEKRQSVAFWCNPISGHATLYWYQQILGQGPKLLIQFQNNGVVDDSQLPKDRFSAERLKGVDSTLKIQPAKLEDSAVYLCASSSPGGGDTQYFGPGTRLTVL.

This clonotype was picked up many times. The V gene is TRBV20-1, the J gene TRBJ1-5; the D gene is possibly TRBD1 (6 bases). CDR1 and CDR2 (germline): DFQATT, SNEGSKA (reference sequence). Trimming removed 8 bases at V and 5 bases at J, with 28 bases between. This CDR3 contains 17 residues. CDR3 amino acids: CSRRRGFGGASHQPQHF. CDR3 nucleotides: TGCAGTCGCCGGAGAGGTTTCGGGGGGGCGTCGCATCAGCCCCAGCATTTT.

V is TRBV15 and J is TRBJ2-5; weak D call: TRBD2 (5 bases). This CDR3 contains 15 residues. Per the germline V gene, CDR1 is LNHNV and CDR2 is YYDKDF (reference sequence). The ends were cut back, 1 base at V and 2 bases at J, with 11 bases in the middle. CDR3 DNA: TGTGCCACCAGCAGAGTGCTAGCTCGTCAAGAGACCCAGTACTTC. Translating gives CATSRVLARQETQYF.

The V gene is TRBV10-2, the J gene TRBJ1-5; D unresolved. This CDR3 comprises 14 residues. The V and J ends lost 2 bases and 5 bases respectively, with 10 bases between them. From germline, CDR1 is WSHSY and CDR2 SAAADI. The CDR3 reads CASSEAAVHQPQHF. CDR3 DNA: TGCGCCAGCAGTGAGGCGGCAGTCCATCAGCCCCAGCATTTT.

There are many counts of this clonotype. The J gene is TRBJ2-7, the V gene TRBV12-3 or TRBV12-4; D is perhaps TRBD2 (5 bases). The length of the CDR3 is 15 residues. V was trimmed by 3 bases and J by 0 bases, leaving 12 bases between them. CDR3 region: CASSFGGSVSYEQYF. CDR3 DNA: TGTGCCAGCAGTTTTGGTGGGAGCGTCTCCTACGAGCAGTACTTC.

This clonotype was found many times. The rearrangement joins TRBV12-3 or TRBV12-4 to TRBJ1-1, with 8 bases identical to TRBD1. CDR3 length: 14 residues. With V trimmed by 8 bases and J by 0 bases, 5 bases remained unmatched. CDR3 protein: CASGRTGMNTEAFF. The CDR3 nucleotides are TGTGCCAGCGGAAGGACAGGGATGAACACTGAAGCTTTCTTT.

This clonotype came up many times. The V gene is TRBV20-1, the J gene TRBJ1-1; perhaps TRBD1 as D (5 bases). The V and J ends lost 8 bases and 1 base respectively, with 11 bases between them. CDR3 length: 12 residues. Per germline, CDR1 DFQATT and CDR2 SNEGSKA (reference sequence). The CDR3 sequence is CSPLGQNTEAFF. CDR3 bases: TGCAGTCCCTTAGGACAGAACACTGAAGCTTTCTTT.

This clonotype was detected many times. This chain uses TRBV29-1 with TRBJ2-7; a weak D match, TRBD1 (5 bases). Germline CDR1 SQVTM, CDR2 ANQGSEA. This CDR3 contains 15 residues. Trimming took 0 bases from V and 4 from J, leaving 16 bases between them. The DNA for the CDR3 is TGCAGCGTTGAAGATCTTCGGCAGGGCGCGTACGAGCAGTACTTC. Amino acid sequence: CSVEDLRQGAYEQYF.

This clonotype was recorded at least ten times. Written as DNA, the CDR3 is TGTGCCAGCAGCTCGGCACTCGAGCAGTACTTC. This codes for CASSSALEQYF. The chain couples TRBV12-3 or TRBV12-4 to TRBJ2-7; D is undetermined. The CDR3 sequence is 11 residues long. V was cut by 6 bases and J by 6 bases, with 9 bases left in between.